This T cell receptor (beta chain) was observed in a study of blood T cell repertoires in COVID-19. Study-level background: Acute and convalescent COVID-19 specimens originated in the United States, Italy and Spain. T cells, B-cell-depleted T cells, or PBMCs supplied cDNA or gDNA.

Participants were placed into cohorts based on the clinical history they reported. Donors of Cohort 3 who recovered were those that had two negative PCRs, clearance, or symptom resolution. This clone appeared a single time. Here immunoSEQ multiplex PCR was the method, and the copy in TCRdb shows in-frame clones only, minus some. The table lists under 300,000 clones, about nine tenths of them singletons. This clonotype was obtained from a woman aged 45-65 years who had recovered from COVID-19. Sequencing used PBMCs or T cells enriched from blood (not recorded which).

CDR3 DNA: TGTGCCAGCAGACCAGGGGGCGAGGGCAATCAGCCCCAGCATTTT. Its translation is CASRPGGEGNQPQHF. The chain joins TRBV25-1 to TRBJ1-5; 8 bases are shared with TRBD1. CDR3 length: 15 amino acids. The V gene's germline CDR1 is MGHDK and CDR2 SYGVNS. The J segment lost 2 bases and the V segment lost 6 bases, leaving 6 bases of the junction unmatched. Using reference TRBV25-1 and TRBJ1-5 for the parts outside the CDR3, the full variable domain is EADIYQTPRYLVIGTGKKITLECSQTMGHDKMYWYQQDPGMELHLIHYSYGVNSTEKGDLSSESTVSRIRTEHFPLTLESARPSHTSQYLCASRPGGEGNQPQHFGDGTRLSIL.